This entry features one TCR beta chain sequence. This clonotype was seen repeatedly, ten times or more. Its antigen remains undetermined. Base qualities are not provided; no much larger clone lies one nucleotide away. In the ophthalmopathy patients, disease was moderately to severely active, with a Clinical Activity Score of 3 or more, a NOSPECS grade of 4 or more, and a duration of less than 3 months. Any patient with an uncontrolled infection, another autoimmune disease, pregnancy or lactation was excluded. Diagnoses were established on the basis of clinical symptoms, serum thyroxine and TRAb, thyroid ultrasound, and orbital computed tomography. Ficoll-Paque density gradient centrifugation was used to isolate PBMCs from about 9 ml of fresh peripheral blood. Total RNA was extracted with Trizol reagent, and quality was checked on an Agilent 2100 Bioanalyzer. The sample comes from a study of T cells in Graves' hyperthyroidism and ophthalmopathy (dated by TCRdb to between 2019 and 2020). Regarding the study in general: Peripheral blood was sampled at the time of initial diagnosis, prior to any treatment. TCR V-J signatures able to tell the groups apart were searched for in a discovery cohort of about a hundred patients, of whom 43 had Graves' ophthalmopathy and 57 had stable Graves' hyperthyroidism. An independent validation cohort of fewer than 20 hyperthyroidism patients and 17 patients who later progressed to ophthalmopathy tested prospective prediction of ophthalmopathy. The 95 to 100 discovery patients were divided at random into training and test sets in a 7:3 ratio. In addition, the study compared T-cell repertoires in thyroid tissue and in blood from six Graves' hyperthyroidism patients. After sampling, hyperthyroidism patients received methimazole starting at 30 mg daily, and ophthalmopathy patients received high-dose intravenous methylprednisolone. TCR Vbeta CDR3 sequencing of approximately 140 peripheral blood samples (approximately 44 ophthalmopathy, 75 or so hyperthyroidism and approximately 17 progressor patients) is reported in the paper. Beyond this particular receptor, the publication reports: Ophthalmopathy was separated from stable hyperthyroidism by a 13 V-J signature model, with over 85% sensitivity and 81% to 82% specificity obtained in cross-validation and 80%/75% obtained in testing. Most expanded thyroid clonotypes (frequency above 0.001) were also detected in blood, a finding suggesting that blood repertoires may reflect thyroid immune responses. Sample size was not statistically predetermined, and investigators were not blinded to group allocation. In validation, the model predicted progression to ophthalmopathy with approximately 69% sensitivity and over 72% specificity, a median of 6.5 months before onset.

The TCR beta CDR3 regions were amplified from the RNA transcripts. The first round of RT-PCR for the TCR CDR3 was performed with the HTBI primer set and the Qiagen OneStep RT-PCR kit. Libraries were constructed in a second round of multiplex PCR, after which size selection and purification were carried out. Paired-end sequencing of the libraries was performed with 100 bp reads on an Illumina HiSeq2000. The authors processed their data as follows. SOAPnuke was used to process the raw data, throwing out any read that contained adapters or uncalled bases, had a mean Phred below 15, or lacked an exact constant-primer or identifier match. COPE v1.2.5 was used to merge the high-quality paired reads, and each unique nucleotide sequence was defined as a clonotype. MiTCR v1.1 was used to align clonotypes to the IMGT TRBV, TRBD and TRBJ reference segments. The analysis included only V-J combinations with a frequency above 0.0001, which together covered about 99% of the repertoires. A TCS score was defined as the ratio of F50 (clonal expansion) to E x V (chaos), with BLOSUM62-based TCRdist applied between CDR3 peptides within each V-J. Welch's t-statistics and random forest reduced roughly 540 V-J features to under 15, which were used in a naive Bayes classifier (R e1071). TCRdb passed the public sequencing reads through fastp at Q25 and MiXCR, retaining productive beta sequences. Rows matching on CDR3 protein sequence are summarized as one entry with the most common DNA and genes. It is TCRdb's table, rather than the study itself, that gives the V and J calls and clone size. The table for this sample lists approximately 410,000 distinct CDR3 sequences; over 12% of them were counted only once. 13% of the sample goes to the ten largest clones.

The germline V gene provides CDR1 ENHRY and CDR2 SYGVKD. The CDR3 starts with the cysteine, ends with the phenylalanine, and has 13 residues. The sequence is cut down to CDR3 DNA, 39 bases in frame from base 1. Cut back by 3 bases and 6 bases, the V and J ends lie 9 bases apart. The sequencing input was blood. This sequence uses TRBV10-3 and TRBJ1-5; a confident D gene designation cannot be given. The receptor's source is a young man with Graves' ophthalmopathy. This receptor has the CDR3 CAISDMVTQPQHF. The base sequence is TGTGCCATCAGTGATATGGTTACTCAGCCCCAGCATTTT.